A single sample gave rise to the 17 T cell receptor beta chains below, sequenced in a study of CD8 T cells in Susac syndrome. It was with random hexamers that roughly 0.5 to 1 ug RNA was reverse transcribed. TCRdb called the immunoSEQ multiplex PCR reads again in MiXCR, with one record for every CDR3 protein. The repertoire includes under 200,000 distinct CDR3 sequences, 85% to 95% of them detected once, and 0.1% to 0.13% sits in the top ten. Sequencing used CD4+ T cells from PBMCs. Source of these receptors: a human donor with Susac syndrome.

The gene calls are TRBV24-1 and TRBJ2-1, with D tentatively TRBD2 (5 bases). V shed 4 bases and J shed 9 bases, with 12 bases lying between them. The CDR3 runs to 13 residues. The germline V gene has CDR1 KGHDR and CDR2 SFDVKD. CDR3 amino acids: CATSDGPSGEQFF. In DNA form, the CDR3 reads TGTGCCACCAGTGACGGGCCCAGCGGTGAGCAGTTCTTC.

A single count supports this clonotype. J is TRBJ1-5 and V is TRBV20-1, with D uncertain. Germline V gene data show CDR1 as DFQATT and CDR2 as SNEGSKA (reference sequence). The CDR3 covers 16 residues. Trimming cost V 5 bases and J 1 base, with 18 bases left between them. In nucleotides, the CDR3 is TGCAGTGCTCCTTTGCCCGGGAGCTCAAGCAATCAGCCCCAGCATTTT. It translates to CSAPLPGSSSNQPQHF.

The chain links TRBV5-8 to TRBJ1-1; no definite D call. This CDR3 contains 16 residues. Germline lookup yields CDR1 SGHTS and CDR2 YDEGEE. Trimming shortened V by 2 bases and J by 1 base, and 15 bases separated the two germline ends. CDR3 in amino acids: CASSFTLDGWNTEAFF. The CDR3 coding sequence is TGTGCCAGCAGCTTTACCCTGGACGGATGGAACACTGAAGCTTTCTTT.

The chain recombines TRBV24-1 with TRBJ2-7; 8 bases line up with TRBD2. V lost 5 bases, J lost 7 bases, and 12 bases stayed unmatched. The germline V gene encodes CDR1 KGHDR and CDR2 SFDVKD. The CDR3 spans 15 residues. The CDR3 region has the DNA TGTGCCACCAGTGGGGATAGCGGGGCCTCTTGGGAGCAGTACTTC. Protein: CATSGDSGASWEQYF.

The J gene is TRBJ1-1, the V gene TRBV20-1; possibly TRBD1 for D (6 bases). Trimming stripped 1 base from V and 1 base from J, with 10 bases between. Germline V gene sequence: CDR1 DFQATT, CDR2 SNEGSKA (reference sequence). The CDR3 is made up of 14 amino acids. Written as DNA, the CDR3 is TGCAGTGCTAGAGGCCCGACAGGGAACACTGAAGCTTTCTTT. Protein: CSARGPTGNTEAFF.

As DNA, the CDR3 is TGCAGTGCCACTCACAGTGAAAAACTGTTTTTT. Its protein product is CSATHSEKLFF. The genes are TRBV20-1 and TRBJ1-4; D gene unclear. V dropped 6 bases and J dropped 7 bases, with 9 bases sitting between them. Germline CDR1 is DFQATT and CDR2 is SNEGSKA (reference sequence). The CDR3 runs 11 residues.

J is TRBJ2-7 and V is TRBV5-1; TRBD1 agrees at 8 bases. Germline V gene lookup returns CDR1 SGHRS and CDR2 YFSETQ. This CDR3 region has 13 residues. V was pared by 8 bases and J by 2 bases, with 6 bases of the junction left unmatched. CDR3 DNA: TGCGCCAGTGGGACAGGCGCTACCTACGAGCAGTACTTC. Its translation is CASGTGATYEQYF. The full variable domain, rest sourced from reference TRBV5-1 and TRBJ2-7, is KAGVTQTPRYLIKTRGQQVTLSCSPISGHRSVSWYQQTPGQGLQFLFEYFSETQRNKGNFPGRFSGRQFSNSRSEMNVSTLELGDSALYLCASGTGATYEQYFGPGTRLTVT.

V gene TRBV20-1 combines with J gene TRBJ2-3, with 12 bases that match TRBD2. Germline V gene data show CDR1 as DFQATT and CDR2 as SNEGSKA (reference sequence). Trimming removed 6 bases from V and 1 base from J; junction bases left unmatched: 8. This CDR3 region has 16 residues. The CDR3 bases are TGCAGTGCAACCGGGACTAGCGGGTTAGGCACAGATACGCAGTATTTT. This gives the protein CSATGTSGLGTDTQYF.

This clonotype was counted only a few times. V gene TRBV27 combines with J gene TRBJ1-1; maybe TRBD1 (5 bases). Trimming left V 5 bases short and J 0 bases short, with 13 bases between. This CDR3 spans 15 amino acids. The germline V gene encodes CDR1 MNHEY and CDR2 SMNVEV (reference sequence). The CDR3, as DNA: TGTGCCAGCAGTCCCCGATGGGACGTGAACACTGAAGCTTTCTTT. The encoded protein is CASSPRWDVNTEAFF.

The chain recombines TRBV9 with TRBJ2-2, with D uncertain. Trimming shortened V by 0 bases and J by 2 bases, and 8 bases separated the two germline ends. This CDR3 region has 15 residues. Looked up from germline, CDR1 is SGDLS and CDR2 is YYNGEE. CDR3 sequence reads: CASSVVGFNTGELFF. The CDR3 nucleotides are TGTGCCAGCAGCGTAGTCGGATTCAACACCGGGGAGCTGTTTTTT.

V and J are TRBV9 and TRBJ2-5; 8 nucleotides align to TRBD2. Germline-derived CDR1 and CDR2 are SGDLS and YYNGEE. CDR3 length equals 16 residues. Germline trimming cut 4 bases from V and 1 base from J; bases unmatched to any gene: 9. CDR3 sequence (DNA): TGTGCCAGCAGCTCCAGGCCCAGCGGGGGCCAAGAGACCCAGTACTTC. It codes for CASSSRPSGGQETQYF.

The genes are TRBV4-2 and TRBJ2-2; no clear D. Trimming cost V 0 bases and J 1 base, with 12 bases left between them. This CDR3 is 17 amino acids long. Germline-derived CDR1 and CDR2 are LGHNA and YNFKEQ. The CDR3 loop is CASSQEPLPGNTGELFF. The CDR3 DNA reads as TGTGCCAGCAGCCAAGAACCTCTTCCCGGGAACACCGGGGAGCTGTTTTTT.

The chain has TRBV3-1 and TRBJ1-6, with 7 bases aligning to TRBD1. This CDR3 comprises 14 residues. J lost 9 bases, V lost 0 bases, and 2 bases had no gene match. Germline CDR1 and CDR2: LGHDT and YNNKEL (reference sequence). CDR3 nucleotide sequence: TGTGCCAGCAGCCAAGACAGGGGGTTTTCACCCCTCCACTTT. Protein: CASSQDRGFSPLHF. Complete variable domain (other parts from reference TRBV3-1 and TRBJ1-6): DTAVSQTPKYLVTQMGNDKSIKCEQNLGHDTMYWYKQDSKKFLKIMFSYNNKELIINETVPNRFSPKSPDKAHLNLHINSLELGDSAVYFCASSQDRGFSPLHFGNGTRLTVT.

This rearrangement joins TRBV20-1 to TRBJ1-2; possible D gene TRBD1, 5 bases. Per germline, CDR1 DFQATT and CDR2 SNEGSKA (reference sequence). The germline V and J ends were trimmed by 0 bases and 4 bases, with 12 bases remaining between them. CDR3 length: 14 amino acids. The chain's CDR3 is CSAREAGIFYGYTF. Written as DNA, the CDR3 is TGCAGTGCTAGAGAGGCAGGGATCTTCTATGGCTACACCTTC.

The chain uses TRBV20-1 and TRBJ1-5; 7 bases agree with TRBD1. In germline, CDR1 is DFQATT, CDR2 SNEGSKA (reference sequence). Losses at the gene ends were 6 bases for V and 4 bases for J; bases not matched to a gene: 6. The CDR3 loop spans 13 amino acids. In DNA form, the CDR3 reads TGCAGTGCGGGGGGACAGCCTAATCAGCCCCAGCATTTT. Translated, it gives CSAGGQPNQPQHF.

J is TRBJ2-3 and V is TRBV5-1, with D perhaps matching TRBD1 (6 bases). The CDR3 is 14 amino acids. V lost 0 bases and J lost 4, with 9 bases in between. Germline CDR1 and CDR2: SGHRS and YFSETQ. The CDR3 bases are TGCGCCAGCAGCTTGGGGACAGCTCCAGATACGCAGTATTTT. Amino acids: CASSLGTAPDTQYF.

The chain combines TRBV25-1 with TRBJ2-1, with a weak D call TRBD2 (6 bases). Trimming removed 6 bases from V and 6 bases from J, with 27 bases in between. Germline assignment: CDR1 MGHDK and CDR2 SYGVNS. The CDR3 is 18 residues long. In DNA form, the CDR3 reads TGTGCCAGCAGGCGTTCAACCGGGACTTTCTCACCTGCCAATGAGCAGTTCTTC. It codes for CASRRSTGTFSPANEQFF.